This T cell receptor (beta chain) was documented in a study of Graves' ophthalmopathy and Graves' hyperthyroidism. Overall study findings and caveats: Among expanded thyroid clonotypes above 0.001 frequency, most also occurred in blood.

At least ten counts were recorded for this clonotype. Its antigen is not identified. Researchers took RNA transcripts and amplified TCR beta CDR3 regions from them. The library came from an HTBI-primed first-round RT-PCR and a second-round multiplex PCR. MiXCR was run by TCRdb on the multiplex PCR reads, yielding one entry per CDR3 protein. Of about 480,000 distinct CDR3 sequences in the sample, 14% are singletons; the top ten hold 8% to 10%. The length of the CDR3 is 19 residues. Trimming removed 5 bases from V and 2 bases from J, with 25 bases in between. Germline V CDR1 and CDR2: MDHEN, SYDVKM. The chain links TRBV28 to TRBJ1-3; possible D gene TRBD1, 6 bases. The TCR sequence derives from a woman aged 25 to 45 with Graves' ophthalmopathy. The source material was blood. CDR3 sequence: CASSTYFQQGGLAGNTIYF. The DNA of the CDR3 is TGTGCCAGCAGTACCTACTTTCAACAGGGTGGTTTGGCTGGAAACACCATATATTTT.